This TCR beta chain was obtained from a study of shared clonotypes between healthy human individuals (dated by TCRdb to 2018 to 2021). Background for the entire study: The cohort comprised a couple of women and three men aged 18 to 49 years. For each donor, three plates each were used for CD4 naive and CD4 memory, two plates were used for CD8 naive, and one plate was used for CD8 memory. Different laboratories and diverse techniques were used to prepare libraries and sequence TCR repertoires, to increase sequencing depth and limit assay-specific biases. Blood TCR repertoires of roughly five healthy adults were deeply sequenced to estimate repertoire size and the extent of clonotype sharing between individuals. Per donor, leukapheresis produced somewhere between about 0.94 and 9 billion PBMCs.

TCR CDR3 regions were amplified from genomic DNA by multiplex PCR using the deep immunoSEQ assay. Extracted genomic DNA from each cell subset was distributed evenly across all wells of several immunoSEQ 96-well plates, and each plate was treated as a replicate. For sorted subsets, roughly 200 ng of genomic DNA, equivalent to about 30,000 T cell genomes, went into each replicate PCR. Purified libraries were measured with a Qubit 3.0 fluorometer, size-checked on a Bioanalyzer 2100, and measured again with the KAPA Library Quantification kit. Every immunoSEQ 96-well plate was sequenced on a dedicated single-read 150-cycle Illumina NextSeq 550 flow cell. The paper's data handling went like this. The immunoSEQ output contained only junctional sequences without quality scores, so filtering could not match that applied to full-length reads. Sequences were annotated with PyIR, a Python wrapper for IgBLAST v1.9, using IMGT germline references to assign V/J genes and CDR3. Reads with weak V/J assignments (E-value above 1e-6), missing CDR3, stop codons, out-of-frame junctions, or ambiguous translated residues were removed. V3J clonotypes were defined as sequences sharing an identical inferred V gene, J gene, and CDR3 amino acid sequence. Percentage overlap between repertoires was calculated by dividing the number of shared unique clonotypes by the size of the smaller repertoire. Richness of each repertoire was evaluated using RTK rarefaction, the Chao1 estimator, and Recon v2.1 estimates of unobserved clonotypes. For all TCRbeta clonotypes obtained by the gDNA method from a handful of donors, generation probabilities were computed with OLGA. The table comes from immuneACCESS by way of TCRdb, which keeps in-frame sequences with V and J called. Part of the clones is missing from these tables; in studies checked, under half for an unresolved V gene and the rest for unknown reasons. That table furnishes V, J and clone size, whereas the DNA furnished D and trimming. The sample yields 1,100,000 or so clones; more than 75% were counted once. Roughly 0.56% of the sample is taken by the ten largest.

Study-level results and caveats: Rarefaction of sorted-subset datasets indicated incomplete sequencing despite the large sequencing depth. Pairwise subsampling led to the expectation that sequencing depth would affect the degree of clonotype sharing among donors. Larger estimated clonotype richness was generally found for naive subsets than for memory subsets. Roughly 5% of naive CD4, 3.5% of naive CD8, approximately 2% of memory CD4, and more than 0.35% of memory CD8 clonotypes were shared across several donors. Clonotypes shared by all four sorted-subset donors showed higher generation probabilities than non-shared clonotypes. Sampling was limited to blood, and TCR repertoires in tissue likely differ from TCR repertoires in blood. The genetic and exposure-history diversity represented was limited by the small number of donors.

As concerns this clone: The target of this receptor is not known. Per-base qualities were not stored, and no clone one base away is much larger.

The donors were healthy, HIV-negative adults with no recently reported acute infections or vaccinations. Every donor was a Caucasian adult living in Nashville, Tennessee, USA. CD4+ T cells were enriched through magnetic negative selection, after which naive cells were positively selected on CD45RA and the remaining negative fraction served as the memory subset. After blood collection by leukapheresis, PBMCs were isolated using Ficoll-Histopaque density gradient centrifugation and then cryopreserved in the vapor phase of liquid nitrogen. Purity and quantity of every magnetically sorted T cell population were checked by analytical flow cytometry. Genomic DNA was isolated from every sorted fraction and measured by UV absorbance on a Nanodrop 2000c. The CDR3 sequence holds 14 residues, the cysteine and phenylalanine included. The CDR3 DNA has 42 bases and is translated from base 1. The germline V gene provides CDR1 MGHRA and CDR2 YSYEKL. Between the V and J ends, shortened by 2 bases and 6 bases respectively, the junction contains 10 bases.

The V and J segments used are TRBV4-1 and TRBJ2-2, with the D gene uncertain. The TCR comes from a man aged 18 to 30 in good health. Some clones in this sample may be carry-over from other donors' samples. The specimen sequenced was memory CD4+ T cells from PBMCs. According to the study, the label for this sample's cell subset or site signals: CD45RA-negative fraction. The CDR3: CASSQTTRPGELFF. The nucleotides are TGCGCCAGCAGCCAAACGACCCGCCCCGGGGAGCTGTTTTTT.